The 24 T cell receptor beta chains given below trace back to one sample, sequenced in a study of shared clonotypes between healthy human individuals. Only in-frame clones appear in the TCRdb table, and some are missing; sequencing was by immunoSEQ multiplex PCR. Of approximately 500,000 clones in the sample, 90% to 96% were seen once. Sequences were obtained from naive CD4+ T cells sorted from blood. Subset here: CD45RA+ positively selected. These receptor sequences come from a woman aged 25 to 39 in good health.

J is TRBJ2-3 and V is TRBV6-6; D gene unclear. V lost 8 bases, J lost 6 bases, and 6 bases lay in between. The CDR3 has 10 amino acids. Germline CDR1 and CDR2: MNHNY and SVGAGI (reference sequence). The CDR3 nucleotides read TGTGCCAGCGGATGGGATACGCAGTATTTT. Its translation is CASGWDTQYF.

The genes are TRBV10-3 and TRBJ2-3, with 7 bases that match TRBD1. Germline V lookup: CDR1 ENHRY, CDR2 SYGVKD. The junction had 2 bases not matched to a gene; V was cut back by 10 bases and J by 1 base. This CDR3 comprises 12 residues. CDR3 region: CATGQGTDTQYF. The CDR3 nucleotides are TGTGCCACCGGACAGGGCACAGATACGCAGTATTTT.

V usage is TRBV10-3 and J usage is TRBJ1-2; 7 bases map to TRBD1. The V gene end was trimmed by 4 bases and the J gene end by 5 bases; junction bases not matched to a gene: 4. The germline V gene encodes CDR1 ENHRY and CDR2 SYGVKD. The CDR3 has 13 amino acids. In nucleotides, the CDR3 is TGTGCCATCAGTGGGGGGGGACAGTATGGCTACACCTTC. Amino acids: CAISGGGQYGYTF.

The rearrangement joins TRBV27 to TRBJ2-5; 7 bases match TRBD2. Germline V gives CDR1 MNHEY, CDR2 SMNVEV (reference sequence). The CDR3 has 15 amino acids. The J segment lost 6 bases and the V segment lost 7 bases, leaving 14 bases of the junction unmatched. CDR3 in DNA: TGTGCCAGCACGGGGGGTGGGCAGGGTGAGCAGACCCAGTACTTC. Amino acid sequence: CASTGGGQGEQTQYF.

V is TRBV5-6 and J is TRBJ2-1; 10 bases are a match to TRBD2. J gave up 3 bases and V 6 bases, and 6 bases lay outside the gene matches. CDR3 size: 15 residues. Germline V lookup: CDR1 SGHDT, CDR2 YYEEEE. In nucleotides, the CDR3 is TGTGCCAGCATTTTAGCGGGAGGAAACTACAATGAGCAGTTCTTC. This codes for CASILAGGNYNEQFF.

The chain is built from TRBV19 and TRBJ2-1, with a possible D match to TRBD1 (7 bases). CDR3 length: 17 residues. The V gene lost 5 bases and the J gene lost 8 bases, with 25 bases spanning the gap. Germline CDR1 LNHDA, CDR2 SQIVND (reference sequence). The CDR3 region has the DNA TGTGCCAGTAGTCCACGATCAGGGGGGAGGCGCCTCGATGAGCAGTTCTTC. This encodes CASSPRSGGRRLDEQFF.

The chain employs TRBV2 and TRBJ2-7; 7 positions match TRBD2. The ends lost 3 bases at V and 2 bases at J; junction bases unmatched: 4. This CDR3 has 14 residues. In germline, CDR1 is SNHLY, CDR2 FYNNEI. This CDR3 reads CASSETSRTYEQYF. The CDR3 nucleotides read TGTGCCAGCAGTGAGACTAGCAGGACCTACGAGCAGTACTTC.

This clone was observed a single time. The DNA for the CDR3 is TGTGCCAGCAGTTCCTATTCAGGGTCCATTAACTATGGCTACACCTTC. Its translation: CASSSYSGSINYGYTF. The rearrangement joins TRBV28 to TRBJ1-2; a weak D match, TRBD1 (5 bases). V was pared by 4 bases and J by 1 base, with 16 bases between. Germline values: CDR1 MDHEN, CDR2 SYDVKM. The CDR3 is 16 amino acids.

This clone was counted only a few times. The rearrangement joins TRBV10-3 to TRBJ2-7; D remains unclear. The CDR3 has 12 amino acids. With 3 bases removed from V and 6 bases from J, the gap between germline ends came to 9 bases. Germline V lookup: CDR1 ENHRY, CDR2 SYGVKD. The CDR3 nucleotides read TGTGCCATCAGTGACTTACATTCCGAGCAGTACTTC. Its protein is CAISDLHSEQYF.

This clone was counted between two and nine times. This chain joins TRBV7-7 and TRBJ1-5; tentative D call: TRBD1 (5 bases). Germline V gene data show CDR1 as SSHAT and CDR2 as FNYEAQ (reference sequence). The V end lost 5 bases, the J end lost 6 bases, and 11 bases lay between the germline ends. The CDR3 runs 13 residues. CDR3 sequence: CASSPGFGQPQHF. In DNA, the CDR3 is TGTGCCAGCAGCCCAGGGTTCGGTCAGCCCCAGCATTTT. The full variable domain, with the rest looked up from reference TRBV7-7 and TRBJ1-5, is GAGVSQSPRYKVTKRGQDVTLRCDPISSHATLYWYQQALGQGPEFLTYFNYEAQPDKSGLPSDRFSAERPEGSISTLTIQRTEQRDSAMYRCASSPGFGQPQHFGDGTRLSIL.

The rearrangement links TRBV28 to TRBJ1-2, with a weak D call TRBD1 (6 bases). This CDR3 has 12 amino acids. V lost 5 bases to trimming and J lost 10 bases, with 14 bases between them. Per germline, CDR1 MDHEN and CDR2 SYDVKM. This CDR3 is CASSPITGFYTF. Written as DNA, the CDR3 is TGTGCCAGCAGTCCCATCACAGGGTTCTACACCTTC.

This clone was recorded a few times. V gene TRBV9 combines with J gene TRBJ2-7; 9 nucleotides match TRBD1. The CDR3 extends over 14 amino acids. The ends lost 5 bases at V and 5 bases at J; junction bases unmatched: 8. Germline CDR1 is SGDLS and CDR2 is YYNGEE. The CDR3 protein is CASSGTGSTHEQYF. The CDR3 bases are TGTGCCAGCAGTGGGACAGGGAGTACCCACGAGCAGTACTTC.

The CDR3 loop is CASSLPGQQAYNEQFF. Here the CDR3 DNA reads TGTGCCAGCAGCTTACCGGGACAACAGGCCTACAATGAGCAGTTCTTC. The V gene is TRBV5-4, the J gene TRBJ2-1, with TRBD1 as a possible D gene (6 bases). This CDR3 contains 16 residues. CDR1 and CDR2 (germline): SGHNT, YYREEE (reference sequence). Trimming cost V 2 bases and J 2 bases, with 14 bases left between them.

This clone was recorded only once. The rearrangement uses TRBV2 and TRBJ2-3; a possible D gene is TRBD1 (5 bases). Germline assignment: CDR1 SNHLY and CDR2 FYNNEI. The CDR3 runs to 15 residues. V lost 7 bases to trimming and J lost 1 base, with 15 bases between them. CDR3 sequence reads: CASTKQELGTDTQYF. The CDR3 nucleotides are TGTGCCAGCACAAAACAGGAGCTCGGCACAGATACGCAGTATTTT.

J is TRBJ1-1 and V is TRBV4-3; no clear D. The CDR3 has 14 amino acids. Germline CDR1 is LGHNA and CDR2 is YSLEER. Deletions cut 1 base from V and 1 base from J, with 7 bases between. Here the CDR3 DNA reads TGCGCCAGCAGCCAAGTACAGTCGAACACTGAAGCTTTCTTT. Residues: CASSQVQSNTEAFF.

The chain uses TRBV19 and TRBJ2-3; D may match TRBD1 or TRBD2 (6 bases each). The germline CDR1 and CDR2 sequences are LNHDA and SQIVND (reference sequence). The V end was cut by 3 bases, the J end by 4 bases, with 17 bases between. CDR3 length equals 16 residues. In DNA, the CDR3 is TGTGCCAGTAGTATCGACCCGGGGGCGGTGGCAGATACGCAGTATTTT. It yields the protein CASSIDPGAVADTQYF.

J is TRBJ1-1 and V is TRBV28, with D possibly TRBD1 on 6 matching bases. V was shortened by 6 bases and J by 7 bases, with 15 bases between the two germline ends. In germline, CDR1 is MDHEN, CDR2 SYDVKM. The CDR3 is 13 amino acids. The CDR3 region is CASSPGQIIEAFF. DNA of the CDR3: TGTGCCAGCAGCCCCGGACAGATAATTGAAGCTTTCTTT.

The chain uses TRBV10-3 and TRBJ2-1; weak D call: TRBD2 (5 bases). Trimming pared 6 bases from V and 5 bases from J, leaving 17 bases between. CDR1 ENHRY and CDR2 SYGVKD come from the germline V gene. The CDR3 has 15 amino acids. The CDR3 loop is CAISESAGINNEQFF. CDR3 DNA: TGTGCCATCAGCGAGAGTGCCGGGATCAACAATGAGCAGTTCTTC.

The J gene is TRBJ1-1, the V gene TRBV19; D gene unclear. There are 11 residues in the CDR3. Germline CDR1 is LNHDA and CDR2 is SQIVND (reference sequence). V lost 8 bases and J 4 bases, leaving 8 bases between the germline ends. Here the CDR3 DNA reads TGTGCCAGTCAGAGCGTCACTGAAGCTTTCTTT. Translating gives CASQSVTEAFF.

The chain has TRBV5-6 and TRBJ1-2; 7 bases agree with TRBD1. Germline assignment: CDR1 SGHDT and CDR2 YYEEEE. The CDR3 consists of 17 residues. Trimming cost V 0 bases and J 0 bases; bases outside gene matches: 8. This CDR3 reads CASSLAGTVLANYGYTF. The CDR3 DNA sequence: TGTGCCAGCAGCTTGGCCGGGACAGTCCTTGCTAACTATGGCTACACCTTC. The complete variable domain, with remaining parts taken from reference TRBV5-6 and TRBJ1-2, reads DAGVTQSPTHLIKTRGQQVTLRCSPKSGHDTVSWYQQALGQGPQFIFQYYEEEERQRGNFPDRFSGHQFPNYSSELNVNALLLGDSALYLCASSLAGTVLANYGYTFGSGTRLTVV.

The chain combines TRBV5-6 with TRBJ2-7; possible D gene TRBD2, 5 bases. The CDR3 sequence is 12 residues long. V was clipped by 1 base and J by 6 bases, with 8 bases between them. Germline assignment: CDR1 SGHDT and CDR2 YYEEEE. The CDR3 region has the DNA TGTGCCAGCAGCTTGCGAGGGCTCGAGCAGTACTTC. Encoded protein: CASSLRGLEQYF.

The CDR3 DNA is TGCGCCAGCAGCCAAGATATTCGTTTGGGGACTAGCGGGAGGGTGAACACCGGGGAGCTGTTTTTT. This codes for CASSQDIRLGTSGRVNTGELFF. This rearrangement joins TRBV4-1 to TRBJ2-2; 16 positions agree with TRBD2. CDR1 is MGHRA, CDR2 YSYEKL, per germline. CDR3 length: 22 amino acids. Germline trimming cut 0 bases from V and 1 base from J; bases unmatched to any gene: 11.

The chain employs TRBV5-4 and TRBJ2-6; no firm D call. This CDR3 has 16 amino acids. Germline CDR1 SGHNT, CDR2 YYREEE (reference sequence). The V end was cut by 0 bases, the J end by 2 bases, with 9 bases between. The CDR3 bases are TGTGCCAGCAGCTTGGATAAGGACCCTGGGGCCAACGTCCTGACTTTC. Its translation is CASSLDKDPGANVLTF.

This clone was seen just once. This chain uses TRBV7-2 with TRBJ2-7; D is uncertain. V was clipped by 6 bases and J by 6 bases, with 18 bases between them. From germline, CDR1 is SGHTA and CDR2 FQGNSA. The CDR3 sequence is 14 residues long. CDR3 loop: CASRFNPDIGEQYF. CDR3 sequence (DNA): TGTGCCAGCAGATTCAACCCCGATATCGGCGAGCAGTACTTC.